One sample yielded the 27 T cell receptor beta chains listed below, sequenced in a study of shared clonotypes between healthy human individuals. The data were produced by immunoSEQ multiplex PCR, yet TCRdb's version contains in-frame clones alone and is incomplete. Of fewer than 3 million clones listed, 85% to 95% were seen once; the top ten hold about 0.36%. The source material was naive CD4+ T cells from PBMCs. Documented subset: CD45RA+ positively selected. The receptor source for this set is a man younger than 35 in good health. Some clones in this sample may be carry-over from other donors' samples.

The CDR3 DNA sequence: TGTGCCAGCAGCTTGGGAGGGGGCGGCACAGATACGCAGTATTTT. Protein: CASSLGGGGTDTQYF. The chain carries TRBV7-9 and TRBJ2-3, with D possibly called TRBD1 or TRBD2 (7 bases each). Germline V gene sequence: CDR1 SEHNR, CDR2 FQNEAQ (reference sequence). The CDR3 consists of 15 residues. The V gene lost 3 bases and the J gene lost 1 base, with 11 bases spanning the gap.

This clone was detected a few times. The chain is built from TRBV27 and TRBJ2-7, with TRBD1 identical over 8 bases. Germline V gives CDR1 MNHEY, CDR2 SMNVEV (reference sequence). J lost 5 bases, V lost 3 bases, and 6 bases had no gene match. The CDR3 sequence is 14 residues long. The chain's CDR3 is CASSLWTGNDEQYF. DNA of the CDR3: TGTGCCAGCAGTTTGTGGACAGGGAACGACGAGCAGTACTTC.

The CDR3 DNA follows: TGCAGCGTTGAAGAGGGGACAGGGGCCATTATGGGGGACGAGCAGTACTTC. Amino acid sequence: CSVEEGTGAIMGDEQYF. The chain recombines TRBV29-1 with TRBJ2-7; 10 bases line up with TRBD1. CDR1 and CDR2 from the germline V gene are SQVTM and ANQGSEA. J gave up 5 bases and V 0 bases, and 13 bases lay outside the gene matches. The CDR3 is 17 amino acids.

The J gene is TRBJ2-1, the V gene TRBV19; D gene unclear. CDR3 length: 15 residues. Germline loops: CDR1 LNHDA, CDR2 SQIVND (reference sequence). The V end was cut by 3 bases, the J end by 8 bases, with 17 bases between. CDR3 DNA: TGTGCCAGTAGTATCAGCAGGACCCTTCTCGATGAGCAGTTCTTC. This sequence encodes CASSISRTLLDEQFF.

A remark on this clone: Distinct nucleotide sequences in the sample also encode this CDR3. The V call is TRBV19, the J call TRBJ1-1; the D is unclear. The CDR3 runs to 13 residues. CDR1 LNHDA and CDR2 SQIVND come from the germline V gene (reference sequence). Trimming took 1 base from V and 0 from J, leaving 3 bases between them. CDR3 sequence (DNA): TGTGCCAGTAGTATAGTAGTGAACACTGAAGCTTTCTTT. It translates to CASSIVVNTEAFF.

The chain couples TRBV30 to TRBJ2-3; possibly TRBD2 for D (5 bases). The germline V gene encodes CDR1 GTSNPN and CDR2 SVGIG (reference sequence). The CDR3 runs to 12 residues. Trimming took 5 bases from V and 4 from J, leaving 10 bases between them. Here the CDR3 reads CAWERMPDTQYF. CDR3 coding DNA: TGTGCCTGGGAGCGGATGCCAGATACGCAGTATTTT.

About this clone: This same CDR3 is encoded by further DNA sequences in the sample. This chain joins TRBV5-1 and TRBJ2-3; no clear D. Germline CDR1 is SGHRS and CDR2 is YFSETQ. This CDR3 region has 12 residues. V was clipped by 2 bases and J by 3 bases, with 4 bases between them. The CDR3 bases are TGCGCCAGCAGCTTTACGACAGATACGCAGTATTTT. Translation gives CASSFTTDTQYF.

In its sample, this clone was seen once. The CDR3 here is CASSFDRGFGNTIYF. The CDR3 DNA reads as TGTGCCAGCAGTTTCGACAGGGGTTTTGGAAACACCATATATTTT. This rearrangement joins TRBV6-5 to TRBJ1-3, with 8 bases identical to TRBD1. Germline CDR1 MNHEY, CDR2 SVGAGI. The ends lost 4 bases at V and 3 bases at J; junction bases unmatched: 5. The CDR3 runs to 15 residues.

The rearrangement joins TRBV7-2 to TRBJ2-3; 10 nucleotides match TRBD1. The V gene end was trimmed by 7 bases and the J gene end by 5 bases; junction bases not matched to a gene: 12. Germline values: CDR1 SGHTA, CDR2 FQGNSA. This CDR3 spans 16 amino acids. Here the CDR3 reads CASNRPTGGVRDTQYF. The DNA of the CDR3 is TGTGCCAGCAACCGCCCGACAGGGGGCGTAAGAGATACGCAGTATTTT.

The V call is TRBV5-1, the J call TRBJ2-2, with TRBD2 identical over 9 bases. Trimming took 2 bases from V and 1 from J; bases not matched to a gene: 15. CDR1 and CDR2 (germline): SGHRS, YFSETQ. CDR3 length equals 20 residues. The CDR3 here is CASSFLAGLVKDMNTGELFF. CDR3 nucleotides: TGCGCCAGCAGCTTCCTAGCGGGACTCGTTAAAGATATGAACACCGGGGAGCTGTTTTTT.

This chain connects TRBV5-1 to TRBJ2-1; D unresolved. This CDR3 comprises 14 residues. Trimming shortened V by 1 base and J by 4 bases, and 9 bases separated the two germline ends. The germline gives CDR1 SGHRS, CDR2 YFSETQ. DNA of the CDR3: TGCGCCAGCAGCTTGATGCAGGATTACAATGAGCAGTTCTTC. This sequence encodes CASSLMQDYNEQFF.

CDR3 coding DNA: TGCGCCAGCAGCTGGACAGCCCAGACCGGGGAGCTGTTTTTT. Translated: CASSWTAQTGELFF. The chain carries TRBV5-1 and TRBJ2-2; D is possibly TRBD1 (6 bases). CDR1 and CDR2 (germline): SGHRS, YFSETQ. There are 14 residues in the CDR3. Trimming took off 3 bases at V and 5 bases at J, with 11 bases between the two ends. Full variable domain (rest looked up from reference TRBV5-1 and TRBJ2-2): KAGVTQTPRYLIKTRGQQVTLSCSPISGHRSVSWYQQTPGQGLQFLFEYFSETQRNKGNFPGRFSGRQFSNSRSEMNVSTLELGDSALYLCASSWTAQTGELFFGEGSRLTVL.

This clone has only one observation. The chain recombines TRBV7-9 with TRBJ1-1; a possible D gene is TRBD1 (6 bases). The CDR3 spans 13 residues. V was clipped by 5 bases and J by 5 bases, with 12 bases between them. Per germline, CDR1 SEHNR and CDR2 FQNEAQ (reference sequence). CDR3 in amino acids: CASSSQQGTEAFF. The DNA of the CDR3 is TGTGCCAGCAGCAGTCAACAGGGAACTGAAGCTTTCTTT.

The V call is TRBV10-1, the J call TRBJ2-7, with 9 bases lining up with TRBD1. V dropped 6 bases and J dropped 4; count of bases not matched to a gene: 7. This CDR3 has 14 amino acids. CDR1 is WNHNN, CDR2 SYGVQD, per germline (reference sequence). CDR3 nucleotides: TGCGCCAGCAGCGTGGACAGGGGAAGGTACGAGCAGTACTTC. Translating it yields CASSVDRGRYEQYF.

V gene TRBV27 combines with J gene TRBJ2-7, with D possibly being TRBD2 (5 bases). The CDR3 is made up of 12 amino acids. Germline CDR1 MNHEY, CDR2 SMNVEV (reference sequence). The germline V and J ends were trimmed by 2 bases and 6 bases, with 8 bases remaining between them. The CDR3 DNA follows: TGTGCCAGCAGTTTAAGAGGGCTCGAGCAGTACTTC. Protein sequence: CASSLRGLEQYF.

The chain carries TRBV18 and TRBJ1-2, with D maybe TRBD1 (5 bases). CDR3 length: 15 residues. The germline gives CDR1 KGHSH, CDR2 LQKENI. Trimming took off 5 bases at V and 4 bases at J, with 17 bases between the two ends. DNA for the CDR3: TGTGCCAGCTCAACCGGGACCTCACCCAGCTATGGCTACACCTTC. Its protein is CASSTGTSPSYGYTF.

The chain is built from TRBV5-1 and TRBJ2-2; D is possibly TRBD1 or TRBD2 (5 bases each). The ends were cut back, 9 bases at V and 3 bases at J, with 18 bases in the middle. Per germline, CDR1 SGHRS and CDR2 YFSETQ. The CDR3 consists of 15 residues. CDR3 in amino acids: CATQRSGLHTGELFF. In DNA, the CDR3 is TGCGCCACTCAACGTTCGGGGCTGCACACCGGGGAGCTGTTTTTT.

The chain has TRBV6-5 and TRBJ1-1; tentatively, D is TRBD1 (6 bases). Germline CDR1 reads MNHEY; CDR2 reads SVGAGI. The CDR3 has 14 amino acids. Trimming stripped 2 bases from V and 11 bases from J, with 18 bases between. CDR3 in DNA: TGTGCCAGCAGTTACGCTCTCTCGGGGGCAGGGGCTTTCTTT. Encoded protein: CASSYALSGAGAFF.

The CDR3 coding sequence is TGTGCCAGCAGCTCCTGGACAGATCTCACAGATACGCAGTATTTT. It specifies CASSSWTDLTDTQYF. The V and J genes are TRBV5-6 and TRBJ2-3, with D maybe TRBD1 (6 bases). CDR1 and CDR2 from the germline V gene are SGHDT and YYEEEE. V was trimmed by 3 bases and J by 2 bases, leaving 13 bases between them. The CDR3 covers 15 residues.

This chain uses TRBV6-5 with TRBJ2-1; maybe TRBD1 (5 bases). CDR1 and CDR2 from the germline V gene are MNHEY and SVGAGI. The CDR3 has 14 amino acids. V was shortened by 0 bases and J by 9 bases, with 12 bases between the two germline ends. DNA for the CDR3: TGTGCCAGCAGTTACTCTCGCCCCCAGGGTGAGCAGTTCTTC. It specifies CASSYSRPQGEQFF.

V is TRBV6-6 and J is TRBJ2-7; 10 nucleotides agree with TRBD2. Germline CDR1 is MNHNY and CDR2 is SVGAGI (reference sequence). This CDR3 is 13 amino acids long. With 0 bases clipped from V and 9 bases from J, the junction kept 2 bases outside the gene matches. The CDR3: CASSYSKREGQYF. Written as DNA, the CDR3 is TGTGCCAGCAGTTACTCGAAGCGGGAGGGGCAGTACTTC.

This clone was observed a single time. The chain recombines TRBV6-1 with TRBJ2-7, with TRBD1 matching over 9 bases. CDR1 and CDR2 (germline): MNHNS, SASEGT. Trimming took 6 bases from V and 4 from J; bases not matched to a gene: 7. This CDR3 comprises 14 residues. This chain's CDR3 is CASSQGTGNYEQYF. The CDR3 region has the DNA TGTGCCAGCAGCCAAGGGACAGGGAATTACGAGCAGTACTTC.

With regard to this clone: The same CDR3 arises from other DNA sequences in this sample as well. The V gene is TRBV7-2, the J gene TRBJ2-2, with a tentative D call TRBD1 (6 bases). Trimming cost V 1 base and J 4 bases, with 10 bases left between them. CDR1 is SGHTA, CDR2 FQGNSA, per germline. The CDR3 contains 15 residues. The CDR3: CASSLGQGSTGELFF. The CDR3 region has the DNA TGTGCCAGCAGCTTAGGGCAGGGGAGCACCGGGGAGCTGTTTTTT. Full variable domain (remainder filled in from reference TRBV7-2 and TRBJ2-2): GAGVSQSPSNKVTEKGKDVELRCDPISGHTALYWYRQSLGQGLEFLIYFQGNSAPDKSGLPSDRFSAERTGGSVSTLTIQRTQQEDSAVYLCASSLGQGSTGELFFGEGSRLTVL.

The chain uses TRBV4-1 and TRBJ2-1; D may be TRBD2 (5 bases). The V gene's germline CDR1 is MGHRA and CDR2 YSYEKL. V was cut by 3 bases and J by 2 bases, with 14 bases left in between. This CDR3 has 16 residues. The DNA for the CDR3 is TGCGCCAGCAGCCACTTAAGGACTCGACCCTACAATGAGCAGTTCTTC. The encoded protein is CASSHLRTRPYNEQFF.

V is TRBV19 and J is TRBJ2-7; 9 positions match TRBD2. This CDR3 is 15 amino acids long. V gave up 5 bases and J gave up 6 bases; unmatched junction bases: 11. In germline, CDR1 is LNHDA, CDR2 SQIVND (reference sequence). The CDR3 DNA reads as TGTGCCAGTAGTTTCGTTGGCGGGAGGGCCCCCGAGCAGTACTTC. Protein sequence: CASSFVGGRAPEQYF.

The V call is TRBV18, the J call TRBJ2-1; D is ambiguous. The germline V gene encodes CDR1 KGHSH and CDR2 LQKENI. This CDR3 comprises 13 residues. The V gene lost 8 bases and the J gene lost 9 bases, with 17 bases spanning the gap. Here the CDR3 DNA reads TGTGCCAGCACGAAAGACGAGCGCGGTGAGCAGTTCTTC. Its translation: CASTKDERGEQFF.

The chain joins TRBV4-2 to TRBJ1-2, with D maybe TRBD1 (5 bases). The CDR3 sequence is 18 residues long. V lost 0 bases and J 4 bases, leaving 21 bases between the germline ends. The germline V gene has CDR1 LGHNA and CDR2 YNFKEQ. This CDR3 reads CASSQDLAGPLEFYGYTF. DNA for the CDR3: TGTGCCAGCAGCCAAGATCTAGCAGGGCCCTTGGAATTCTATGGCTACACCTTC.